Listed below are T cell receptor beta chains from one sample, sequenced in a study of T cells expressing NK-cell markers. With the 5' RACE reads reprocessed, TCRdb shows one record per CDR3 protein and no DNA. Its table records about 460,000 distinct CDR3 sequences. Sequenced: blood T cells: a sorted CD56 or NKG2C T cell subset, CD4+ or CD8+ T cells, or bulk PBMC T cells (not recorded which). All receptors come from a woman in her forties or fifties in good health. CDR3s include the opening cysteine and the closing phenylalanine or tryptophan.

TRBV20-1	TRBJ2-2	CSAPIGGELFF
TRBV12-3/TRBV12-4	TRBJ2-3	CASSPAGLSTDTQYF
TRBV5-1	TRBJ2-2	CASSLRGRRTSGDTGELFF
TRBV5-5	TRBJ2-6	CASSFVPGTAGANVLTF
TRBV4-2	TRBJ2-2	CASSQVGQGSGELFF
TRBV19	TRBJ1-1	CASSIQGGLTEAFF
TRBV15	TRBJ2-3	CATSRSGTTTDTQYF
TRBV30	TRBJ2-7	CAWTQGSGTFEQYF
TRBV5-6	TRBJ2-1	CASSLGRILMDEQFF
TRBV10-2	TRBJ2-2	CASSDVQQKNTGELFF
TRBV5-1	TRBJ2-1	CASSLRDPDVNEQFF
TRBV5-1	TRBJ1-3	CASSLVAGNTIYF
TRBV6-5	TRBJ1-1	CASSYISPGNTEAFF
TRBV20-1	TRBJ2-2	CRWNSWNTGELFF
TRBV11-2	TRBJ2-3	CASSLLRTRDTQYF
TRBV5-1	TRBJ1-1	CASSLGGTANTEAFF
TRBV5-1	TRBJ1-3	CASSQSQLDTIYF
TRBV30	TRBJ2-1	CAWTRSGEQFF
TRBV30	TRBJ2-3	CAWINLRTADTQYF
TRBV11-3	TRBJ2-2	CASRIPGQGSTGELFF
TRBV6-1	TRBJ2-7	CASSVAGRSYEQYF
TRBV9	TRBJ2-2	CASSATLTAGELFF
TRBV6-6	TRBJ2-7	CASRLDRALGEQYF
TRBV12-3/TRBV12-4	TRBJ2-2	CATRPILAGFTGELFF
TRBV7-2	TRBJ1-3	CASSFRGAGNTIYF
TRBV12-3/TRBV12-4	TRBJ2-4	CASSFGGSKNIQYF
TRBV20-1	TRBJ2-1	CSARDQIRYEQFF
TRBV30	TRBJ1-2	CALTVTNYGYTF
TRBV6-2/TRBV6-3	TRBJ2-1	CASSYSRGQGEVVWGEQFF